This T cell receptor (beta chain) was identified in a study of shared clonotypes between healthy human individuals. Naive CD8 populations comprised CD45RO-negative cells positively selected for CCR7, excluding terminally differentiated effector memory CD45RA+ cells. Study conclusions and caveats: Shared clonotypes: about 5% naive CD4, around 3.5% naive CD8, over 2% memory CD4, 0.4% memory CD8.

The CDR3 is 14 residues long. V lost 5 bases, J lost 2 bases, and 10 bases lay in between. Germline assignment: CDR1 MNHEY and CDR2 SVGAGI. Remarks on this clone: Antigen specificity is unknown.

In the original analysis: Quality scores were absent from the junction-only immunoSEQ sequences, so filtering differed. The method was immunoSEQ multiplex PCR; TCRdb's version includes in-frame clones alone and lacks a portion of them. That table is the source of V, J and clone size, and D and trimming were worked out from the DNA. The table has around 1.9 million clones, about 94% seen once. V and J are TRBV6-5 and TRBJ1-5; D not resolved. The specimen was naive CD8+ T cells from PBMCs. The clonotype originates from a man younger than 35 in good health. Some clones in this sample may be carry-over from other donors' samples. The CDR3 loop is CASSLTAGNQPQHF. CDR3 DNA sequence: TGTGCCAGCAGTCTTACGGCGGGCAATCAGCCCCAGCATTTT.